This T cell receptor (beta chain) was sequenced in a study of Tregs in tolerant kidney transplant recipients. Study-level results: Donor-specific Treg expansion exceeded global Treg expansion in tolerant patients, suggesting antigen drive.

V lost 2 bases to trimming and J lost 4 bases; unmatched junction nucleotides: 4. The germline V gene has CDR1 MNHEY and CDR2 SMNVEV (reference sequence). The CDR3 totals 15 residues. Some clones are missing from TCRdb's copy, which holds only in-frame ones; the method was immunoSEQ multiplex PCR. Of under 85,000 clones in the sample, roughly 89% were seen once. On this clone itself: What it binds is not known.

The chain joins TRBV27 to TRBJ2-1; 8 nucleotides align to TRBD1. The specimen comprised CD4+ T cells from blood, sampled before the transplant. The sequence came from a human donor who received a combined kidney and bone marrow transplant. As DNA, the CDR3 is TGTGCCAGCAGTTTAACCGACAGGGGATACAATGAGCAGTTCTTC. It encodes CASSLTDRGYNEQFF.